These 7 T cell receptor beta chains were sequenced from one sample in a study of cytomegalovirus exposure and HLA in healthy donors. The primer mix had 60 Vbeta and 13 Jbeta primers. Profiling relied on immunoSEQ multiplex PCR, and the TCRdb table lists in-frame clones only, not all of them. The sample gives 55,000 to 85,000 clones, 60% to 80% of which show up once; about 12% is in the top ten. Sequencing was done on a sample of PBMCs. Source of these receptors: a woman in her thirties or forties in good health and CMV-seropositive.

As DNA, the CDR3 is TGTGCCAGTGTTGGGACTACTTACACCGGGGAGCTGTTTTTT. It is translated as CASVGTTYTGELFF. The chain joins TRBV2 to TRBJ2-2; 7 bases match TRBD2. This CDR3 is built from 14 residues. The V gene end was trimmed by 9 bases and the J gene end by 3 bases; junction bases not matched to a gene: 7. Germline CDR1 and CDR2: SNHLY and FYNNEI. Together with reference TRBV2 and TRBJ2-2, the CDR3 gives the full variable domain: EPEVTQTPSHQVTQMGQEVILRCVPISNHLYFYWYRQILGQKVEFLVSFYNNEISEKSEIFDDQFSVERPDGSNFTLKIRSTKLEDSAMYFCASVGTTYTGELFFGEGSRLTVL.

V gene TRBV7-2 combines with J gene TRBJ1-4, with 9 bases aligning to TRBD1. The CDR3 sequence is 14 residues long. V shed 4 bases and J 6 bases; nucleotides not matched to a gene: 3. Germline V lookup: CDR1 SGHTA, CDR2 FQGNSA. CDR3 nucleotide sequence: TGTGCCAGCAGCTCCAGGACAGGGGATGAAAAACTGTTTTTT. Translated, it gives CASSSRTGDEKLFF.

V and J are TRBV6-1 and TRBJ2-7; 8 nucleotides line up with TRBD1. Germline assignment: CDR1 MNHNS and CDR2 SASEGT. Germline trimming cut 6 bases from V and 2 bases from J; bases unmatched to any gene: 3. The CDR3 runs 13 residues. CDR3 bases: TGTGCCAGCAGGGAGGACAGGGCCTACGAGCAGTACTTC. Residues: CASREDRAYEQYF.

The chain couples TRBV6-6 to TRBJ2-7, with 12 nucleotides matching TRBD1. CDR1 and CDR2 from the germline V gene are MNHNY and SVGAGI (reference sequence). There are 15 residues in the CDR3. The junction had 11 bases not matched to a gene; V was cut back by 2 bases and J by 12 bases. The CDR3 DNA sequence: TGTGCCAGCAGTTACCCCGGGACAGGGGGCGCGGGCCTGTACTTC. Amino acids: CASSYPGTGGAGLYF.

This chain links TRBV2 with TRBJ2-7; possible D gene TRBD2, 6 bases. With 7 bases removed from V and 3 bases from J, the gap between germline ends came to 16 bases. Looked up from germline, CDR1 is SNHLY and CDR2 is FYNNEI. The CDR3 runs to 14 residues. This chain's CDR3 is CASNTSPGGYEQYF. The CDR3 region has the DNA TGTGCCAGCAATACTAGCCCTGGGGGCTACGAGCAGTACTTC.

This chain connects TRBV9 to TRBJ1-2; TRBD1 matches at 7 bases. After removal of 2 bases from V and 4 bases from J, the junction contained 14 bases not matched to a gene. The CDR3 runs to 17 residues. The germline V gene encodes CDR1 SGDLS and CDR2 YYNGEE. The CDR3 nucleotides are TGTGCCAGCAGCGTTCTAGACAGGGATCGGGTGGGCTATGGCTACACCTTC. It translates to CASSVLDRDRVGYGYTF.

This clone was recorded many times. The V call is TRBV2, the J call TRBJ1-1; 8 positions agree with TRBD1. Germline values: CDR1 SNHLY, CDR2 FYNNEI. The CDR3 sequence is 14 residues long. J gave up 1 base and V 6 bases, and 4 bases lay outside the gene matches. CDR3 nucleotides: TGTGCCAGCAGATACAGGGGGAGGAACACTGAAGCTTTCTTT. Translating gives CASRYRGRNTEAFF.